These T cell receptor beta chains were read from a single sample in a study of shared clonotypes between healthy human individuals. Here immunoSEQ multiplex PCR was the method, and the copy in TCRdb shows in-frame clones only, minus some. The repertoire has roughly 2,000,000 clones, just under 95% of them found once; the top ten carry under 2%. The sample was naive CD8+ T cells from PBMCs. The receptors were gathered from a man aged 18 to 35 in good health. Some clones in this sample may be carry-over from other donors' samples. Both conserved end residues are part of each CDR3. Each record gives: clone size, J gene, V gene, D gene, CDR3 DNA, CDR3 protein. The D gene is left open where the match is weak. Clone size, where shown, is once, few, many, or a class for clones that have expanded.

clone size: -; J gene: TRBJ2-3; V gene: TRBV6-6; D gene: -; CDR3 DNA: TGTGCCAGCAGTTATTTTCCAGGGCCAACAGATACGCAGTATTTT; CDR3 protein: CASSYFPGPTDTQYF
clone size: -; J gene: TRBJ1-2; V gene: TRBV27; D gene: TRBD1; CDR3 DNA: TGTGCCAGCCGCAAAAAACGAGACAGGGGGGATGGCTACACCTTC; CDR3 protein: CASRKKRDRGDGYTF
clone size: once; J gene: TRBJ2-1; V gene: TRBV19; D gene: TRBD2; CDR3 DNA: TGTGCCACTCGCGGGGGGGAGAGGTACAATGAGCAGTTCTTC; CDR3 protein: CATRGGERYNEQFF
clone size: once; J gene: TRBJ2-1; V gene: TRBV5-6; D gene: -; CDR3 DNA: TGTGCCAGCAGCTTGCGGTTGAAAGCTCCAGGGGAAAATGAGCAGTTCTTC; CDR3 protein: CASSLRLKAPGENEQFF
clone size: -; J gene: TRBJ2-7; V gene: TRBV6-6; D gene: TRBD1; CDR3 DNA: TGTGCCAGCAGTTACTCGCCGGGACAGGTCTCCTACGAGCAGTACTTC; CDR3 protein: CASSYSPGQVSYEQYF
clone size: -; J gene: TRBJ1-5; V gene: TRBV14; D gene: -; CDR3 DNA: TGTGCCAGCAGCCAAAGGTTACAGGGAAATCAGCCCCAGCATTTT; CDR3 protein: CASSQRLQGNQPQHF
clone size: -; J gene: TRBJ2-1; V gene: TRBV5-1; D gene: TRBD2; CDR3 DNA: TGCGCCAGCAGCTTGGCGGCGGGAGCCTACAATGAGCAGTTCTTC; CDR3 protein: CASSLAAGAYNEQFF
clone size: -; J gene: TRBJ1-4; V gene: TRBV19; D gene: -; CDR3 DNA: TGTGCCAGTAGTATCAGTTGGTCGGTAAATGAAAAACTGTTTTTT; CDR3 protein: CASSISWSVNEKLFF
clone size: -; J gene: TRBJ2-2; V gene: TRBV27; D gene: -; CDR3 DNA: TGTGCCAGCAGTTTTGAAACGAACACCGGGGAGCTGTTTTTT; CDR3 protein: CASSFETNTGELFF
clone size: -; J gene: TRBJ1-1; V gene: TRBV28; D gene: -; CDR3 DNA: TGTGCCAGCAGTTTTTTCGGGGTGAACACTGAAGCTTTCTTT; CDR3 protein: CASSFFGVNTEAFF
clone size: -; J gene: TRBJ2-7; V gene: TRBV28; D gene: TRBD2; CDR3 DNA: TGTGCCAGCAGTCCCCCTTCGGGGGGAGGTGTTGAGCAGTACTTC; CDR3 protein: CASSPPSGGGVEQYF
clone size: -; J gene: TRBJ2-7; V gene: TRBV7-9; D gene: -; CDR3 DNA: TGTGCCAGCAGCTTAGGGACCTCCGCCTACGAGCAGTACTTC; CDR3 protein: CASSLGTSAYEQYF
clone size: -; J gene: TRBJ2-7; V gene: TRBV7-9; D gene: -; CDR3 DNA: TGTGCCAGCAGCCCCACCCCCGGACAACCCTACGAGCAGTACTTC; CDR3 protein: CASSPTPGQPYEQYF
clone size: once; J gene: TRBJ1-2; V gene: TRBV4-1; D gene: -; CDR3 DNA: TGCGCCAGCAGCCAAGATTCAGGGAGTGTATATGGCTACACCTTC; CDR3 protein: CASSQDSGSVYGYTF
clone size: -; J gene: TRBJ2-1; V gene: TRBV2; D gene: -; CDR3 DNA: TGTGCCAGCAGCGAAACCCGGGTTCCGCAGTTCTTC; CDR3 protein: CASSETRVPQFF
clone size: -; J gene: TRBJ2-1; V gene: TRBV7-9; D gene: TRBD2; CDR3 DNA: TGTGCCAGCAGCCCGGGAACTAGCGGGAGCCGGAATTACAATGAGCAGTTCTTC; CDR3 protein: CASSPGTSGSRNYNEQFF
clone size: -; J gene: TRBJ1-1; V gene: TRBV28; D gene: -; CDR3 DNA: TGTGCCAGCAGTTTTCTGGAAGCCCCCAACACTGAAGCTTTCTTT; CDR3 protein: CASSFLEAPNTEAFF
clone size: -; J gene: TRBJ2-7; V gene: TRBV18; D gene: -; CDR3 DNA: TGTGCCAGCTCACCATCGATCAAACATTACGAGCAGTACTTC; CDR3 protein: CASSPSIKHYEQYF
clone size: once; J gene: TRBJ2-7; V gene: TRBV14; D gene: TRBD1; CDR3 DNA: TGTGCCAGCAGCCAAGCCCCAGGGGGCAGGAGCTACGAGCAGTACTTC; CDR3 protein: CASSQAPGGRSYEQYF
clone size: -; J gene: TRBJ2-7; V gene: TRBV7-3; D gene: TRBD2; CDR3 DNA: TGTGCCAGCAGCTCCGGGACTAGCGGGAGGACCGGCGAGCAGTACTTC; CDR3 protein: CASSSGTSGRTGEQYF
clone size: -; J gene: TRBJ2-5; V gene: TRBV11-2; D gene: -; CDR3 DNA: TGTGCCAGCAGCGATAGTCGGGGTTTGGAGACCCAGTACTTC; CDR3 protein: CASSDSRGLETQYF
clone size: -; J gene: TRBJ1-1; V gene: TRBV19; D gene: -; CDR3 DNA: TGTGCCAGTAGGGTTGATGGGGGGCGCGGGGAAGCTTTCTTT; CDR3 protein: CASRVDGGRGEAFF
clone size: -; J gene: TRBJ2-1; V gene: TRBV28; D gene: -; CDR3 DNA: TGTGCCAGTACGAAAGGGGGGTCCTACAATGAGCAGTTCTTC; CDR3 protein: CASTKGGSYNEQFF
clone size: -; J gene: TRBJ1-3; V gene: TRBV29-1; D gene: -; CDR3 DNA: TGCAGCGCCCTTACCGCGGTAAACACCATATATTTT; CDR3 protein: CSALTAVNTIYF
clone size: -; J gene: TRBJ2-7; V gene: TRBV27; D gene: TRBD1; CDR3 DNA: TGTGCCAGCGGCCGGGACAGGGACTACGAGCAGTACTTC; CDR3 protein: CASGRDRDYEQYF
clone size: -; J gene: TRBJ2-7; V gene: TRBV7-9; D gene: -; CDR3 DNA: TGTGCCAGCAGCTCTTACGAGCAGTACTTC; CDR3 protein: CASSSYEQYF
clone size: once; J gene: TRBJ1-2; V gene: TRBV10-3; D gene: -; CDR3 DNA: TGTGCCGCCGGGTGGAGTGTCTATGGCTACACCTTC; CDR3 protein: CAAGWSVYGYTF
clone size: -; J gene: TRBJ2-7; V gene: TRBV7-9; D gene: TRBD1; CDR3 DNA: TGTGCCAGCAGCCGGGACAGGGGGCTCGAGCAGTACTTC; CDR3 protein: CASSRDRGLEQYF
clone size: -; J gene: TRBJ2-1; V gene: TRBV28; D gene: -; CDR3 DNA: TGTGCCAGCAGTACTCTTTGGGAGGCGAAAAGCTCCTACAATGAGCAGTTCTTC; CDR3 protein: CASSTLWEAKSSYNEQFF